Included here is one T cell receptor beta chain sequence, with context. Other DNA sequences in this specimen translate into the identical CDR3. The sample is drawn from a study of blood T cell repertoires in COVID-19. The length of the CDR3 is 14 residues. V lost 2 bases to trimming and J lost 4 bases, with 9 bases between them. Germline values: CDR1 SGHTA, CDR2 FQGNSA. Some clones are missing from TCRdb's copy, which holds only in-frame ones; the method was immunoSEQ multiplex PCR. The sample lists 200,000 to 250,000 clones; roughly 92% were seen once. The sequencing sample was made of peripheral blood. This TCR derives from a man in his 60s with COVID-19, enrolled during active disease. V gene TRBV7-2 combines with J gene TRBJ1-5; no clear D. For the CDR3, the DNA is TGTGCCAGCAGCTTAAGTAGAGTGAATCAGCCCCAGCATTTT. It encodes CASSLSRVNQPQHF.